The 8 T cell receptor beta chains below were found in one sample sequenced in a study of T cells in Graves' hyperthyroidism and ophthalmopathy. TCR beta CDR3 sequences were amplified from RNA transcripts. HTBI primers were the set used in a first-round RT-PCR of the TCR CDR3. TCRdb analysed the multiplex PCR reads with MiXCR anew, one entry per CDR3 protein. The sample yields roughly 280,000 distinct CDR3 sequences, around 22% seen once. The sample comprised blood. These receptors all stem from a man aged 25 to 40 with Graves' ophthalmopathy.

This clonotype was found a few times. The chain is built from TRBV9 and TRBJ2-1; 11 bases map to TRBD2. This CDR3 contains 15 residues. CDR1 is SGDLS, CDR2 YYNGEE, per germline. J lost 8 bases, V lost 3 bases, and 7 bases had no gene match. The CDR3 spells CASSENSLAGDEQFF. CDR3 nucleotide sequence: TGTGCCAGCAGCGAAAATTCACTAGCGGGGGATGAGCAGTTCTTC.

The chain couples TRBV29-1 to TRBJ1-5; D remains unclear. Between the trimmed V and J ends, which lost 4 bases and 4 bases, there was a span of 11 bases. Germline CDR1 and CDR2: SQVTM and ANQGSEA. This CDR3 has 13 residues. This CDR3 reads CSVARGPNQPQHF. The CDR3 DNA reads TGCAGCGTTGCGCGAGGCCCAAATCAGCCCCAGCATTTT.

CDR3 amino acids: CASSPSGGSSYNEQFF. The CDR3 nucleotides read TGTGCCAGTAGTCCCTCGGGGGGGAGCTCCTACAATGAGCAGTTCTTC. The rearrangement joins TRBV19 to TRBJ2-1; 8 nucleotides agree with TRBD2. With V trimmed by 5 bases and J by 0 bases, 6 bases remained unmatched. The V gene's germline CDR1 is LNHDA and CDR2 SQIVND (reference sequence). This CDR3 is 16 amino acids long.

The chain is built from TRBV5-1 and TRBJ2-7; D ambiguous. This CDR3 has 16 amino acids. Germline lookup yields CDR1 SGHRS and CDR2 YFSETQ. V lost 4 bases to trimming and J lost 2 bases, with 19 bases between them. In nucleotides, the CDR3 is TGCGCCAGCAGCCCCGCCAGTGGGATTATGGCCTACGAGCAGTACTTC. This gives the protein CASSPASGIMAYEQYF.

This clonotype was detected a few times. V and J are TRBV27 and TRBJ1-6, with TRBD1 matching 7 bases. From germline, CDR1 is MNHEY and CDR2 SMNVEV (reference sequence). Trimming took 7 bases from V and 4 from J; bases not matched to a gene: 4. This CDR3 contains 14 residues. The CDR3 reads CASKRRGYNSPLHF. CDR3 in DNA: TGTGCCAGCAAGCGCAGGGGGTATAATTCACCCCTCCACTTT.

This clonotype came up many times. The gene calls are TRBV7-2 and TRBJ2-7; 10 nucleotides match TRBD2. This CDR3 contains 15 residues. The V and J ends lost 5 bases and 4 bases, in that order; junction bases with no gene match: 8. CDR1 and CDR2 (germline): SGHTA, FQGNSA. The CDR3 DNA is TGTGCCAGCAGCCAAAGGGGACTAGCGTCATACGAGCAGTACTTC. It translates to CASSQRGLASYEQYF.

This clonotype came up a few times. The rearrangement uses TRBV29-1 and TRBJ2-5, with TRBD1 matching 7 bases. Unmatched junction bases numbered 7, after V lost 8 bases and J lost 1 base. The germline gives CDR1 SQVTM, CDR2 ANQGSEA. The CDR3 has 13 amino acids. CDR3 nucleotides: TGCAGCCATTCGGGACAGCTCCAAGAGACCCAGTACTTC. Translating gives CSHSGQLQETQYF.

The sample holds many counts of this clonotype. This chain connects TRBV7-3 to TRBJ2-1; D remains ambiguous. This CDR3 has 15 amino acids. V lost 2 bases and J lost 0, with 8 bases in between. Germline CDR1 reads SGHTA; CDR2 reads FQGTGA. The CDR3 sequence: CASSLLRSSYNEQFF. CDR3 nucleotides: TGTGCCAGCAGCTTATTACGGAGCTCCTACAATGAGCAGTTCTTC.